This paragraph reports one TCR beta chain. What it recognizes is unknown. This sample was taken from a study of cytomegalovirus exposure and HLA in healthy donors. General study results and limits: In vitro, a few CMV-associated chains proved specific for CMV antigens.

The V end lost 5 bases, the J end lost 8 bases, and 12 bases lay between the germline ends. The CDR3 consists of 13 residues. Germline lookup yields CDR1 SGHAT and CDR2 FQNNGV. With 60 Vbeta and 13 Jbeta primers, the PCR was carried out. TCRdb keeps only in-frame clones here, not all; method: immunoSEQ multiplex PCR. The data hold under 200,000 clones, with 78% observed a single time. This receptor was identified in a woman in her thirties in good health and CMV-seropositive. The sample consisted of PBMCs. The chain is built from TRBV11-2 and TRBJ1-4; D call uncertain. The CDR3 reads CASSLGGWEKLFF. In nucleotides, the CDR3 is TGTGCCAGCAGCCTTGGAGGTTGGGAAAAACTGTTTTTT.